The 3 T cell receptor beta chains reported below all come from one sample, sequenced in a study of cytomegalovirus exposure and HLA in healthy donors. The PCR was carried out with 60 Vbeta primers and 13 Jbeta primers. Sequenced by immunoSEQ multiplex PCR; TCRdb stores in-frame clones only, minus some. The table lists approximately 100,000 clones, about 75% of them singletons. The sequencing input was PBMCs. Receptors were obtained from a woman aged 18-29 years in good health and CMV-seropositive.

V and J are TRBV30 and TRBJ1-1; D is ambiguous. Per the germline V gene, CDR1 is GTSNPN and CDR2 is SVGIG (reference sequence). Trimming took off 0 bases at V and 1 base at J, with 3 bases between the two ends. The CDR3 is 12 amino acids. CDR3 sequence reads: CAWSVGNTEAFF. In nucleotides, the CDR3 is TGTGCCTGGAGTGTCGGGAACACTGAAGCTTTCTTT.

The rearrangement joins TRBV5-1 to TRBJ2-5, with 7 bases that match TRBD1. The V and J ends lost 4 bases and 5 bases, in that order; junction bases with no gene match: 8. The germline CDR1 and CDR2 sequences are SGHRS and YFSETQ. CDR3 size: 14 residues. CDR3 protein: CASSLTGLRETQYF. The CDR3 DNA is TGCGCCAGCAGCCTGACAGGGTTACGGGAGACCCAGTACTTC.

The rearrangement uses TRBV28 and TRBJ1-2, with D maybe TRBD1 (5 bases). The CDR3 has 16 amino acids. Germline V gene sequence: CDR1 MDHEN, CDR2 SYDVKM. V lost 5 bases, J lost 2 bases, and 18 bases lay in between. The CDR3 DNA is TGTGCCAGCAGTCGCGCTTCCTCGCGGGGGAACTATGGCTACACCTTC. Translating gives CASSRASSRGNYGYTF.